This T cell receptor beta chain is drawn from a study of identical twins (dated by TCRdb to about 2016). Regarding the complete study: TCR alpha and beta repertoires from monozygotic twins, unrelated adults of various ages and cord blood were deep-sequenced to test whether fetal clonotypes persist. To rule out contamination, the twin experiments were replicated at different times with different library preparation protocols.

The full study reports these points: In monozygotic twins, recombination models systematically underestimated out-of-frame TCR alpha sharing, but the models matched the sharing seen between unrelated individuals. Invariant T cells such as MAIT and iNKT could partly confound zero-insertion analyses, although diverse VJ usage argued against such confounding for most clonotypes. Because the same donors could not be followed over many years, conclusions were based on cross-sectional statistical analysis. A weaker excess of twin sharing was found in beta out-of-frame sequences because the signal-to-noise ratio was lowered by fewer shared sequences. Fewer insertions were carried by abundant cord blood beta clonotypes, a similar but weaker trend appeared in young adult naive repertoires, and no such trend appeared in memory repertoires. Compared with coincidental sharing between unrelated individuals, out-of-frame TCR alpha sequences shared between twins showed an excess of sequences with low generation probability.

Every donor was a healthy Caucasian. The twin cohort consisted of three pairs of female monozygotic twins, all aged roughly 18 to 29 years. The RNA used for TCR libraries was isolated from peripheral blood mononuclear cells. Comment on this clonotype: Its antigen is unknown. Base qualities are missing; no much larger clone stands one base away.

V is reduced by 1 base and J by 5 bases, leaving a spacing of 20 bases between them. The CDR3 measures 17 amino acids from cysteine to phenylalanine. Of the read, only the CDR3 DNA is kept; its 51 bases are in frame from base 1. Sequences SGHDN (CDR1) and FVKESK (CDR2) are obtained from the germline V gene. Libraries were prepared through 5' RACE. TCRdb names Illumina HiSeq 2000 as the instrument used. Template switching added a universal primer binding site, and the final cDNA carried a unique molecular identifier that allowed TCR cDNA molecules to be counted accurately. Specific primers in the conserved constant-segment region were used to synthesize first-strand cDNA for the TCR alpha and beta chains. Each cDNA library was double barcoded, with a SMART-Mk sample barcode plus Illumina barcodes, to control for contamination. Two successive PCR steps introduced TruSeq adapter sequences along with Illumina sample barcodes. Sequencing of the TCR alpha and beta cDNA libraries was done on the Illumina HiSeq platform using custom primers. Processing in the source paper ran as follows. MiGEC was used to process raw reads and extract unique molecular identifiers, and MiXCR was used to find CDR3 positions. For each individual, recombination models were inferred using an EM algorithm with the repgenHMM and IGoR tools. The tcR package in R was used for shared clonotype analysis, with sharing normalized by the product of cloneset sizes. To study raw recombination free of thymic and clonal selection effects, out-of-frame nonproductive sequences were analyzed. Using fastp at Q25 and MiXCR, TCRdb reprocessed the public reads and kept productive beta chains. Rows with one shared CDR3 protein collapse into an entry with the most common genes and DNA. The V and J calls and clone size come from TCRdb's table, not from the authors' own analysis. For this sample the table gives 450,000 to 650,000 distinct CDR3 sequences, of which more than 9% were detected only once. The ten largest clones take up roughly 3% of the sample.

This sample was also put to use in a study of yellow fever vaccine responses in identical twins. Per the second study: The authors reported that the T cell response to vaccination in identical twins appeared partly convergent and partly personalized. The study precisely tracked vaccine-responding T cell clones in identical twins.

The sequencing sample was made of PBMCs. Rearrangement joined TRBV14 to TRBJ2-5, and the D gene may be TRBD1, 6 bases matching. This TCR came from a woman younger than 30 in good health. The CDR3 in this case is CASSQAGLQLRGETQYF. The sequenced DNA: TGTGCCAGCAGCCAAGCAGGTCTTCAATTGAGGGGGGAGACCCAGTACTTC. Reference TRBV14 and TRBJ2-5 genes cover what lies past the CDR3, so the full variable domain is EAGVTQFPSHSVIEKGQTVTLRCDPISGHDNLYWYRRVMGKEIKFLLHFVKESKQDESGMPNNRFLAERTGGTYSTLKVQPAELEDSGVYFCASSQAGLQLRGETQYFGPGTRLLVL.